This passage covers 14 T cell receptor beta chains from one sample sequenced in a study of T cells in tuberculosis. Measured with immunoSEQ multiplex PCR; TCRdb has only the in-frame clones, and not every one. The data contain about 33,000 clones, 80% to 95% of them singletons. Sequencing was performed on PBMCs. Receptor source: a donor aged 10-30 years with latent tuberculosis or without tuberculosis infection. Some clones in this sample may be carry-over from other donors' samples.

The DNA of the CDR3 is TGTGCCAGCAGCCCCCCCAATTTAGAAGGGGAGCTGTTTTTT. Translating it yields CASSPPNLEGELFF. V and J are TRBV13 and TRBJ2-2; no definite D call. Trimming removed 5 bases from V and 8 bases from J, with 15 bases in between. Germline CDR1 is PRHDT and CDR2 is FYEKMQ (reference sequence). This CDR3 region has 14 residues.

The chain uses TRBV6-1 and TRBJ2-2; D unresolved. V was trimmed by 2 bases and J by 13 bases, leaving 5 bases between them. CDR3 length: 10 amino acids. CDR1 MNHNS and CDR2 SASEGT come from the germline V gene. CDR3 amino acids: CASSESRLFF. Written as DNA, the CDR3 is TGTGCCAGCAGTGAATCCCGGCTGTTTTTT.

The CDR3 region has the DNA TGTGCCAGCAGCGCCGGGAGCACAGATACGCAGTATTTT. This encodes CASSAGSTDTQYF. V and J are TRBV7-8 and TRBJ2-3, with no clear D. This CDR3 contains 13 residues. V gave up 5 bases and J gave up 0 bases, with 6 bases separating them. Germline CDR1 is SGHVS and CDR2 is FQNEAQ.

This sequence joins TRBV18 and TRBJ1-1, with D unresolved. V lost 3 bases and J 2 bases, leaving 10 bases between the germline ends. The CDR3 has 14 residues. CDR1 KGHSH and CDR2 LQKENI come from the germline V gene. CDR3 nucleotide sequence: TGTGCCAGCTCACCCCAGGCCACTAACACTGAAGCTTTCTTT. Residues: CASSPQATNTEAFF.

This clone was counted a single time. This sequence joins TRBV11-2 and TRBJ1-4; tentatively, D is TRBD1 (5 bases). This CDR3 has 14 amino acids. CDR1 SGHAT and CDR2 FQNNGV come from the germline V gene. Trimming pared 3 bases from V and 6 bases from J, leaving 11 bases between. The CDR3 spells CASSFWARDEKLFF. The CDR3 bases are TGTGCCAGCAGCTTTTGGGCCAGGGATGAAAAACTGTTTTTT. The full variable domain, completed using reference TRBV11-2 and TRBJ1-4, is EAGVAQSPRYKIIEKRQSVAFWCNPISGHATLYWYQQILGQGPKLLIQFQNNGVVDDSQLPKDRFSAERLKGVDSTLKIQPAKLEDSAVYLCASSFWARDEKLFFGSGTQLSVL.

J is TRBJ2-6 and V is TRBV7-2; TRBD1 is a possible D gene (6 bases). Trimming stripped 5 bases from V and 1 base from J, with 15 bases between. Germline V gene data show CDR1 as SGHTA and CDR2 as FQGNSA. The CDR3 is 17 residues long. The CDR3: CASSPLTGRSGANVLTF. CDR3 nucleotides: TGTGCCAGCAGCCCTCTGACAGGCAGGTCTGGGGCCAACGTCCTGACTTTC.

V is TRBV27 and J is TRBJ2-1, with a weak D call TRBD2 (6 bases). The V end was cut by 5 bases, the J end by 6 bases, with 14 bases between. Germline lookup yields CDR1 MNHEY and CDR2 SMNVEV (reference sequence). The CDR3 length is 14 residues. The CDR3 nucleotides are TGTGCCAGCAGTATCCCGAGACTAGGCAATGAGCAGTTCTTC. Translated, it gives CASSIPRLGNEQFF.

The V gene is TRBV28, the J gene TRBJ2-2; 7 bases align to TRBD1. The CDR3 sequence is 16 residues long. Germline lookup yields CDR1 MDHEN and CDR2 SYDVKM. J was trimmed by 4 bases and V by 1 base; bases with no gene match: 6. The CDR3 spells CASSLFRPGGTGELFF. The CDR3, as DNA: TGTGCCAGCAGTTTATTTAGGCCAGGGGGCACCGGGGAGCTGTTTTTT.

V and J are TRBV11-2 and TRBJ1-1; perhaps TRBD1 as D (5 bases). CDR1 is SGHAT and CDR2 is FQNNGV in the germline V gene. V lost 4 bases and J lost 2, with 23 bases in between. The CDR3 spans 18 residues. CDR3 in amino acids: CASSSRRLGGRKNTEAFF. DNA of the CDR3: TGTGCCAGCAGCTCTCGGCGGCTTGGGGGGAGAAAAAACACTGAAGCTTTCTTT.

This chain joins TRBV5-4 and TRBJ2-1, with 8 bases identical to TRBD2. CDR1 SGHNT and CDR2 YYREEE come from the germline V gene (reference sequence). The CDR3 runs to 16 residues. J gave up 8 bases and V 0 bases, and 10 bases lay outside the gene matches. The CDR3 DNA follows: TGTGCCAGCAGCTTGGCCCTGCAGCGGGAGTTGGATGAGCAGTTCTTC. Its translation is CASSLALQRELDEQFF.

The V gene is TRBV19, the J gene TRBJ1-2; unclear D gene. Germline assignment: CDR1 LNHDA and CDR2 SQIVND (reference sequence). There are 14 residues in the CDR3. Trimming shortened V by 5 bases and J by 2 bases, and 12 bases separated the two germline ends. CDR3 region: CASSSGDTNYGYTF. The CDR3 nucleotides are TGTGCCAGTAGTTCCGGGGATACAAACTATGGCTACACCTTC.

V gene TRBV7-6 combines with J gene TRBJ2-1; D may be TRBD2 (5 bases). V dropped 4 bases and J dropped 0 bases, with 10 bases sitting between them. This CDR3 has 15 residues. The V gene's germline CDR1 is SGHVS and CDR2 FNYEAQ. CDR3 sequence (DNA): TGTGCCAGCAGCTCAGAGCGGTTCTCCTACAATGAGCAGTTCTTC. This encodes CASSSERFSYNEQFF.

The chain carries TRBV7-9 and TRBJ2-3; D uncertain. The CDR3 loop spans 17 amino acids. Germline V gives CDR1 SEHNR, CDR2 FQNEAQ (reference sequence). Trimming left V 0 bases short and J 2 bases short, with 15 bases between. In DNA, the CDR3 is TGTGCCAGCAGCTTAGCGCCCATTCTGATAGCCACAGATACGCAGTATTTT. It encodes CASSLAPILIATDTQYF.

The chain uses TRBV7-9 and TRBJ2-7; 7 bases map to TRBD1. CDR3 length: 16 residues. From germline, CDR1 is SEHNR and CDR2 FQNEAQ (reference sequence). Trimming cost V 1 base and J 3 bases; bases outside gene matches: 9. The DNA of the CDR3 is TGTGCCAGCAGCTTAGTGAATGGGCCAGGGGGCTACGAGCAGTACTTC. Translated: CASSLVNGPGGYEQYF.